This TCR beta chain appears in the sequencing data of a study of blood T cell repertoires in COVID-19. The overall study: Spain, Italy and the United States supplied samples that represented acute and convalescent COVID-19. T cells, B-cell-depleted T cells, or PBMCs supplied cDNA or gDNA.

In the authors' methods: By means of reference gene primer amplification, nucleated cell counts were estimated. Assay used: immunoSEQ multiplex PCR; TCRdb lists only in-frame clones, some missing. V and J calls and clone size are given by that table; D and trimming were obtained from the DNA. Of some 240,000 clones in the sample, approximately 90% were seen once. Germline assignment: CDR1 LNHDA and CDR2 SQIVND (reference sequence). The ends were cut back, 7 bases at V and 0 bases at J, with 23 bases in the middle. The length of the CDR3 is 18 residues. The sequenced material came from peripheral blood. The chain is built from TRBV19 and TRBJ2-3; perhaps TRBD2 as D (6 bases). This receptor was obtained from a man aged 55-75 years who had recovered from COVID-19. The CDR3 region has the DNA TGTGCCAGTAATCACCTTTGGGGGACTGAATGGAGCACAGATACGCAGTATTTT. It codes for CASNHLWGTEWSTDTQYF.